The TCR beta chain described here comes from a study of beta chain features in type 1 diabetes. Study background: Age, gender, cell numbers and subset yield matched between patients and controls.

Expressed TCRB transcripts were sequenced because the isolated RNA had all been reverse transcribed beforehand. Measured with immunoSEQ multiplex PCR; TCRdb has only the in-frame clones, and not every one. The sample yields 240,000 or so clones, about 63% seen once. Study observations and caveats: Type 1 diabetes patients had moderately but significantly shorter TCRB CDR3s in all four CD4+ subsets. More deletions and fewer insertions at VDJ junctions were seen in type 1 diabetes patients. Shorter templates might be favored by PCR, equally in patients and controls.

Trimming shortened V by 2 bases and J by 0 bases, and 7 bases separated the two germline ends. Germline values: CDR1 GTSNPN, CDR2 SVGIG (reference sequence). The CDR3 runs to 14 residues. Notes on this clone: Its target is unknown.

V is TRBV30 and J is TRBJ1-4; D is unresolved. This TCR was recovered from a man aged 25-45 years in good health. The specimen was naive CD4+ T cells from blood. The CDR3 DNA follows: TGTGCCTGGAGTCTCGGTGCAACTAATGAAAAACTGTTTTTT. It translates to CAWSLGATNEKLFF.